These T cell receptor beta chains were read from a single sample in a study of blood T cell repertoires in COVID-19. The data were produced by immunoSEQ multiplex PCR, yet TCRdb's version contains in-frame clones alone and is incomplete. The sample has a few hundred thousand clones, roughly 85% seen once. The sample was peripheral blood. The receptors shown here come from a human donor in a cohort sampled during active COVID-19. Both conserved end residues are part of each CDR3.

v_call	j_call	cdr3_aa
TRBV5-1	TRBJ2-7	CASRDSYEQYF
TRBV10-1	TRBJ2-3	CASKGQAFGDTQYF
TRBV18	TRBJ1-4	CASSRDSNEKLFF
TRBV19	TRBJ2-7	CASRPGQGSYEQYF
TRBV30	TRBJ2-5	CAWRGTGKGQETQYF
TRBV18	TRBJ1-6	CASSPVSSYNSPLHF
TRBV24-1	TRBJ2-3	CATSDLGQGISSTDTQYF
TRBV9	TRBJ2-7	CASSVGVVTYEQYF
TRBV6-5	TRBJ1-2	CASSLVGGYTF
TRBV25-1	TRBJ2-7	CASSERRGQGVSYEQYF
TRBV24-1	TRBJ2-2	CATSAGTGRFKTGELFF
TRBV5-8	TRBJ2-3	CASSTWEGEFPSTDTQYF
TRBV10-2	TRBJ2-5	CASSEGFQETQYF
TRBV10-2	TRBJ2-7	CASSVGTGTYEQYF
TRBV7-8	TRBJ2-3	CASSLPNSRGQGAADTQYF
TRBV19	TRBJ1-5	CASSMEVQPQHF